This T cell receptor (beta chain) originates from a study of shared clonotypes between healthy human individuals. Background on the study: Plates per donor: three CD4 naive, three CD4 memory, two CD8 naive, one CD8 memory. Study-level points and caveats: Across subsets, estimated richness was generally greater for naive than for memory populations.

The study drew its donors from healthy HIV-negative adults without recent acute infections or vaccinations. The method was immunoSEQ multiplex PCR; TCRdb's version includes in-frame clones alone and lacks a portion of them. The table has about 2.4 million clones, approximately 93% seen once; the top ten hold 0.36%. Remarks on this clone: What it binds is not known.

The sample consisted of naive CD4+ T cells from PBMCs. Regarding subset: CD45RA+ positively selected. The sequence was obtained from a man younger than 30 in good health. Some clones in this sample may be carry-over from other donors' samples.

Here the CDR3 DNA reads TGTGCCAGCACCTCCAAAGGGATTTCGTCAGGGGGTGAGCAGTTCTTC. This sequence encodes CASTSKGISSGGEQFF. The V gene is TRBV2, the J gene TRBJ2-1, with 7 positions matching TRBD1. There are 16 residues in the CDR3. The germline V gene encodes CDR1 SNHLY and CDR2 FYNNEI. J gave up 9 bases and V 7 bases, and 18 bases lay outside the gene matches.